Shown below are 26 T cell receptor beta chains from a single sample sequenced in a study of blood T cell repertoires in COVID-19. Libraries were prepared by immunoSEQ multiplex PCR; TCRdb keeps only in-frame clonotypes and omits some of them. The data show under 250,000 clones, 80% to 90% seen once. Specimen: peripheral blood. The receptors come from a man at least 80 years old with acute or convalescent COVID-19.

The chain uses TRBV6-5 and TRBJ1-6; D call uncertain. CDR3 length: 11 residues. Germline values: CDR1 MNHEY, CDR2 SVGAGI. V lost 8 bases and J 8 bases, leaving 7 bases between the germline ends. The CDR3 region has the DNA TGTGCCAGCGGGCCTGATTCACCCCTCCACTTT. It codes for CASGPDSPLHF.

This sequence joins TRBV27 and TRBJ2-1; 11 bases agree with TRBD2. The germline V gene encodes CDR1 MNHEY and CDR2 SMNVEV (reference sequence). J gave up 9 bases and V 6 bases, and 1 base lay outside the gene matches. This CDR3 has 12 amino acids. CDR3 residues: CASRLAGGEQFF. Here the CDR3 DNA reads TGTGCCAGCAGGCTAGCGGGAGGTGAGCAGTTCTTC.

The chain employs TRBV6-5 and TRBJ2-7; D perhaps matches TRBD1 (6 bases). Germline CDR1 reads MNHEY; CDR2 reads SVGAGI. The length of the CDR3 is 12 residues. V dropped 8 bases and J dropped 9 bases, with 17 bases sitting between them. In DNA, the CDR3 is TGTGCCAGCCGGGACACATCTACAGGGCAGTACTTC. It encodes CASRDTSTGQYF.

The chain is built from TRBV12-3 or TRBV12-4 and TRBJ2-5; 7 nucleotides align to TRBD2. The CDR3 runs to 13 residues. V lost 6 bases and J lost 4; bases outside the gene matches: 5. CDR3 loop: CASSFSGTETQYF. In DNA, the CDR3 is TGTGCCAGCAGCTTCAGCGGGACAGAGACCCAGTACTTC.

The V gene is TRBV5-1, the J gene TRBJ2-3; TRBD1 matches 7 bases. The CDR3 spans 14 residues. V lost 3 bases and J lost 2; bases outside the gene matches: 3. Germline lookup yields CDR1 SGHRS and CDR2 YFSETQ. Here the CDR3 DNA reads TGCGCCAGCAGCTCGACAGGGTTCACAGATACGCAGTATTTT. Translating it yields CASSSTGFTDTQYF.

This chain links TRBV29-1 with TRBJ2-1; 10 bases line up with TRBD2. This CDR3 region has 13 residues. After removal of 8 bases from V and 4 bases from J, the junction contained 5 bases not matched to a gene. The V gene's germline CDR1 is SQVTM and CDR2 ANQGSEA. CDR3 coding DNA: TGCAGCCATCGACTAGCGGGTTACAATGAGCAGTTCTTC. The encoded protein is CSHRLAGYNEQFF.

Note on this clone: The sample contains more than one DNA sequence encoding this CDR3. This chain joins TRBV7-3 and TRBJ2-1; 8 bases match TRBD2. CDR1 SGHTA and CDR2 FQGTGA come from the germline V gene. The CDR3 extends over 14 amino acids. V dropped 4 bases and J dropped 6; count of bases not matched to a gene: 5. The CDR3 coding sequence is TGTGCCAGCAGCTCCTCGGGACTAGGCAATGAGCAGTTCTTC. Translation gives CASSSSGLGNEQFF.

CDR3 sequence (DNA): TGTGCCAGCAGGCGCGGCCCATCTGGAAACACCATATATTTT. Its protein is CASRRGPSGNTIYF. This rearrangement joins TRBV6-5 to TRBJ1-3; D is undetermined. The CDR3 length is 14 residues. Germline assignment: CDR1 MNHEY and CDR2 SVGAGI. V was trimmed by 6 bases and J by 1 base, leaving 10 bases between them.

This chain joins TRBV15 and TRBJ1-5; D is uncertain. This CDR3 contains 12 residues. The germline V gene encodes CDR1 LNHNV and CDR2 YYDKDF (reference sequence). Trimming left V 5 bases short and J 4 bases short, with 6 bases between. Here the CDR3 DNA reads TGTGCCACCAGCGCAACAAATCAGCCCCAGCATTTT. It codes for CATSATNQPQHF.

CDR3 sequence (DNA): TGTGCCAGCAGCCTAGGGGGAGGGGCGAGCGGTGAGCAGTTCTTC. Amino acids: CASSLGGGASGEQFF. This chain uses TRBV7-2 with TRBJ2-1, with a possible D match to TRBD2 (7 bases). The V gene's germline CDR1 is SGHTA and CDR2 FQGNSA. This CDR3 is 15 amino acids long. V was trimmed by 5 bases and J by 9 bases, leaving 20 bases between them.

The gene calls are TRBV5-6 and TRBJ1-2, with unresolved D. Germline assignment: CDR1 SGHDT and CDR2 YYEEEE. V was trimmed by 3 bases and J by 3 bases, leaving 15 bases between them. The CDR3 consists of 15 residues. The CDR3 DNA is TGTGCCAGCAGCTCTGGAGCGGTGGACCACTATGGCTACACCTTC. This sequence encodes CASSSGAVDHYGYTF.

V gene TRBV5-1 combines with J gene TRBJ2-7, with 10 nucleotides matching TRBD1. CDR3 length equals 15 residues. Germline V gene sequence: CDR1 SGHRS, CDR2 YFSETQ. Unmatched junction bases numbered 4, after V lost 0 bases and J lost 4 bases. This CDR3 is CASSLGGTGEYEQYF. DNA for the CDR3: TGCGCCAGCAGCTTGGGGGGGACAGGGGAATACGAGCAGTACTTC.

This chain uses TRBV12-3 or TRBV12-4 with TRBJ1-5; no clear D gene. Trimming left V 6 bases short and J 0 bases short, with 6 bases between. This CDR3 is 13 amino acids long. CDR3 sequence reads: CASSLISNQPQHF. The CDR3 region has the DNA TGTGCCAGCAGCCTTATTAGCAATCAGCCCCAGCATTTT.

The chain couples TRBV7-3 to TRBJ2-3; 9 nucleotides line up with TRBD2. Germline values: CDR1 SGHTA, CDR2 FQGTGA. V was clipped by 1 base and J by 1 base; unmatched bases: 6. The CDR3 is 17 amino acids. The CDR3, as DNA: TGTGCCAGCAGCTTAATTTCCCTAGCGGGACGCACAGATACGCAGTATTTT. Its translation: CASSLISLAGRTDTQYF.

The chain couples TRBV5-8 to TRBJ2-7; 7 nucleotides match TRBD1. The length of the CDR3 is 13 residues. Germline loops: CDR1 SGHTS, CDR2 YDEGEE. The V segment lost 0 bases and the J segment 5 bases; nucleotides outside the gene matches: 2. CDR3 sequence (DNA): TGTGCCAGCAGCTTGGTAGGGGGCAACGAGCAGTACTTC. It codes for CASSLVGGNEQYF.

The V gene is TRBV2, the J gene TRBJ1-2; 8 nucleotides align to TRBD1. Germline values: CDR1 SNHLY, CDR2 FYNNEI. This CDR3 contains 12 residues. Trimming took 6 bases from V and 7 from J; bases not matched to a gene: 4. DNA for the CDR3: TGTGCCAGCAGACCCGACAGGGGTGGCTACACCTTC. It specifies CASRPDRGGYTF.

The chain has TRBV4-3 and TRBJ1-6; D is unresolved. Germline V gene sequence: CDR1 LGHNA, CDR2 YSLEER. The CDR3 totals 15 residues. Trimming pared 0 bases from V and 11 bases from J, leaving 14 bases between. Written as DNA, the CDR3 is TGCGCCAGCAGCCAAGATCTACGGGCGAGGGCACCCCTCCACTTT. The encoded protein is CASSQDLRARAPLHF.

This clone was seen once. The gene calls are TRBV7-9 and TRBJ1-2; 8 bases are a match to TRBD1. The CDR3 sequence is 14 residues long. CDR1 is SEHNR, CDR2 FQNEAQ, per germline (reference sequence). V gave up 5 bases and J gave up 4 bases; unmatched junction bases: 6. CDR3 DNA: TGTGCCAGCAGCCTGAGGGGGACAGGCTATGGCTACACCTTC. Protein sequence: CASSLRGTGYGYTF.

CDR3 in amino acids: CASSRTGLQAYEQYF. CDR3 coding DNA: TGCGCCAGCAGCCGGACAGGTCTACAAGCCTACGAGCAGTACTTC. The chain combines TRBV4-1 with TRBJ2-7; 7 bases match TRBD1. Germline trimming cut 4 bases from V and 2 bases from J; bases unmatched to any gene: 8. CDR1 MGHRA and CDR2 YSYEKL come from the germline V gene. The CDR3 runs 15 residues.

The chain combines TRBV18 with TRBJ1-4; 7 bases match TRBD1. V lost 1 base and J lost 8; bases outside the gene matches: 13. Germline assignment: CDR1 KGHSH and CDR2 LQKENI. CDR3 length equals 17 residues. The CDR3 coding sequence is TGTGCCAGCTCACCACGGACTATAGCAGGGGGAAAAGAAAAACTGTTTTTT. This sequence encodes CASSPRTIAGGKEKLFF.

J is TRBJ1-6 and V is TRBV5-6; 7 nucleotides line up with TRBD1. The CDR3 spans 14 residues. The V and J ends lost 3 bases and 6 bases, in that order; junction bases with no gene match: 3. CDR1 is SGHDT and CDR2 is YYEEEE in the germline V gene. CDR3 in DNA: TGTGCCAGCAGCTCGGGACAGCTTAATTCACCCCTCCACTTT. Its translation is CASSSGQLNSPLHF.

The CDR3 DNA reads TGTGCCAGCAGCCAAGCCCAGGGGTTGGGGGAGCAGTACTTC. It is translated as CASSQAQGLGEQYF. J is TRBJ2-7 and V is TRBV14, with D tentatively TRBD1 (6 bases). CDR3 length: 14 residues. In germline, CDR1 is SGHDN, CDR2 FVKESK. V was clipped by 1 base and J by 7 bases, with 14 bases between them.

This clone was observed a few times. CDR3 nucleotides: TGCAGCCCAAAGACTAGCTCGGGGGAGCAGTTCTTC. Protein: CSPKTSSGEQFF. V gene TRBV29-1 combines with J gene TRBJ2-1, with 7 bases that match TRBD2. CDR1 is SQVTM and CDR2 is ANQGSEA in the germline V gene. V lost 8 bases to trimming and J lost 10 bases; unmatched junction nucleotides: 11. The CDR3 extends over 12 amino acids.

The rearrangement uses TRBV5-1 and TRBJ1-1; D remains unclear. The CDR3 consists of 14 residues. Germline V gene sequence: CDR1 SGHRS, CDR2 YFSETQ. V shed 3 bases and J shed 1 base, with 10 bases lying between them. The CDR3 nucleotides read TGCGCCAGCAGCTATACAGCTAAGAACACTGAAGCTTTCTTT. Its translation: CASSYTAKNTEAFF.

This rearrangement joins TRBV5-1 to TRBJ2-2, with 9 bases matching TRBD1. The junction had 5 bases not matched to a gene; V was cut back by 4 bases and J by 4 bases. CDR3 size: 15 residues. Germline CDR1 and CDR2: SGHRS and YFSETQ. CDR3 sequence reads: CASSADRGGTGELFF. The CDR3 DNA sequence: TGCGCCAGCAGCGCGGACAGGGGAGGCACCGGGGAGCTGTTTTTT.

V is TRBV2 and J is TRBJ1-6; no clear D gene. Germline loops: CDR1 SNHLY, CDR2 FYNNEI. CDR3 length: 15 residues. With 0 bases removed from V and 9 bases from J, the gap between germline ends came to 12 bases. CDR3: CASSEALRGISPLHF. As DNA, the CDR3 is TGTGCCAGCAGTGAAGCCCTGAGAGGGATTTCACCCCTCCACTTT.